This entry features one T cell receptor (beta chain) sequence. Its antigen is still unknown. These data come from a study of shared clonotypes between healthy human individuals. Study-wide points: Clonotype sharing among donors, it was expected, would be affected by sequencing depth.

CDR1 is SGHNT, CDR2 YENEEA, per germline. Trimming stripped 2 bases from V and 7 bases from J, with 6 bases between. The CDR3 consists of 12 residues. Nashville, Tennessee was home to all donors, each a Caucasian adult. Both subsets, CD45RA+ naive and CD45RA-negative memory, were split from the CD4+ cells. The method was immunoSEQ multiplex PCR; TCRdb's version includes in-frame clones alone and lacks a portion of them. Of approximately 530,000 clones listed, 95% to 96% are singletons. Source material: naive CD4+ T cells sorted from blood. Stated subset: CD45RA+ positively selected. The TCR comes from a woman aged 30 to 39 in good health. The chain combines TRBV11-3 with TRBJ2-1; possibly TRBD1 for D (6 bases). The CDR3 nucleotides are TGTGCCAGCAGCTTACAGGGGAATGAGCAGTTCTTC. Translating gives CASSLQGNEQFF.